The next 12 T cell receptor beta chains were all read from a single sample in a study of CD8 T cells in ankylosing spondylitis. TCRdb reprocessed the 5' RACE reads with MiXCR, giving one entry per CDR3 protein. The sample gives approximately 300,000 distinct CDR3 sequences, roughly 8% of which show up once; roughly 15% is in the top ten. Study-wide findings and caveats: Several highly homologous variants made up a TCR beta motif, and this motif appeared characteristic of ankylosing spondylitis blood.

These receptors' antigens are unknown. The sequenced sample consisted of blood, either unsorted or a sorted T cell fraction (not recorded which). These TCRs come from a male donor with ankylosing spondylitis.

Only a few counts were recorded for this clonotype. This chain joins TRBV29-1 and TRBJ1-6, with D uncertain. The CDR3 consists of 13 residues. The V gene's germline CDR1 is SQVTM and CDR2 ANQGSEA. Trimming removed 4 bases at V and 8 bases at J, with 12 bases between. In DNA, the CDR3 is TGCAGCGTTGTTGTAGGGTGGGATTCACCCCTCCACTTT. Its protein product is CSVVVGWDSPLHF. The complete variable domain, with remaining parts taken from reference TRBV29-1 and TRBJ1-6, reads SAVISQKPSRDICQRGTSLTIQCQVDSQVTMMFWYRQQPGQSLTLIATANQGSEATYESGFVIDKFPISRPNLTFSTLTVSNMSPEDSSIYLCSVVVGWDSPLHFGNGTRLTVT.

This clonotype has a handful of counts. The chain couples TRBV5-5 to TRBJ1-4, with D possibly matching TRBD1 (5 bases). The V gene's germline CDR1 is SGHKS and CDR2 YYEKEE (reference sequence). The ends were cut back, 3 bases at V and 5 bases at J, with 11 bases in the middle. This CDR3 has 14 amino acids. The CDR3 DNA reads TGTGCCAGCAGCTCCGGGACGGGAAATGAAAAACTGTTTTTT. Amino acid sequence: CASSSGTGNEKLFF.

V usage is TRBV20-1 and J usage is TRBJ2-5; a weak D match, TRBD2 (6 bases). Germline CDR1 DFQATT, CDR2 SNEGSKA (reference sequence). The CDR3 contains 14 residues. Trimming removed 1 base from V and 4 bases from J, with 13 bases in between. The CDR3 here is CSARGSFGGETQYF. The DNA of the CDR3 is TGCAGTGCTAGAGGAAGCTTCGGGGGAGAGACCCAGTACTTC.

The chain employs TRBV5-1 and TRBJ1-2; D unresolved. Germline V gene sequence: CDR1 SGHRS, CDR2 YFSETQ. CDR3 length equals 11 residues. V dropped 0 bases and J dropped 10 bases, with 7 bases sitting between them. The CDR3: CASSLAEDYTF. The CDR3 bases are TGCGCCAGCAGCTTGGCGGAGGACTACACCTTC.

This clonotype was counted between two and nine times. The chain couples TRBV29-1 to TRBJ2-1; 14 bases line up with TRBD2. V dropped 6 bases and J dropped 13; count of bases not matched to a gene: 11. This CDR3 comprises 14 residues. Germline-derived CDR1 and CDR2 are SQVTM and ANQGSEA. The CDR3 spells CSVVPGTSGSEQFF. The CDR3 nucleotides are TGCAGCGTAGTACCCGGGACTAGCGGGAGCGAACAGTTCTTC.

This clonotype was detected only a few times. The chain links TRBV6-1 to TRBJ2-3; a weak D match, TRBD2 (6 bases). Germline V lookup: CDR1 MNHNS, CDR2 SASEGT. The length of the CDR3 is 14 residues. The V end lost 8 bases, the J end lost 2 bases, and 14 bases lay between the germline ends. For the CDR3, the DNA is TGTGCCAGCGGCAGCGGGCTAAACACAGATACGCAGTATTTT. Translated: CASGSGLNTDTQYF.

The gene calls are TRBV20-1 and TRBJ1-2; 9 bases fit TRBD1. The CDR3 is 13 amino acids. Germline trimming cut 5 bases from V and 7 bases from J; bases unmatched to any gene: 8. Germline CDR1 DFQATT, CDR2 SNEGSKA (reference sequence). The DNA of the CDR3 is TGCAGTGCTCGAAGGGACAGGGAACTTGGCTACACCTTC. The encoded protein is CSARRDRELGYTF.

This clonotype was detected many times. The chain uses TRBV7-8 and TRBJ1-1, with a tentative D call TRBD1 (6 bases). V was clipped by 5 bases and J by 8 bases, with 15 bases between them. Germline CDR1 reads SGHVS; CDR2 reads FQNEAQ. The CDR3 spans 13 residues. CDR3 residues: CASSPQGSPEAFF. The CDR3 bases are TGTGCCAGCAGCCCCCAGGGGAGTCCCGAAGCTTTCTTT.

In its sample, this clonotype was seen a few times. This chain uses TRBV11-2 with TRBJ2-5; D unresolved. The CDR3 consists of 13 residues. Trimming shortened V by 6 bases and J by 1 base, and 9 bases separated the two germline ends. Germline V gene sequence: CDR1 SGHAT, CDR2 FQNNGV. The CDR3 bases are TGTGCCAGCAGACCCGGGTTCCAAGAGACCCAGTACTTC. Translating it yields CASRPGFQETQYF.

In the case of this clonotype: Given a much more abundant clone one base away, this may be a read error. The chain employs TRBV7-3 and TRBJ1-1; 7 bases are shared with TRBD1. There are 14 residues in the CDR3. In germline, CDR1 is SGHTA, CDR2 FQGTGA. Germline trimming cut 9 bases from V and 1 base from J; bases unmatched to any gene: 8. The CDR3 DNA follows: TGTGCCAGAAGCCTCGGACAGGAGAACACTGAAGCTTTCTTT. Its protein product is CARSLGQENTEAFF.

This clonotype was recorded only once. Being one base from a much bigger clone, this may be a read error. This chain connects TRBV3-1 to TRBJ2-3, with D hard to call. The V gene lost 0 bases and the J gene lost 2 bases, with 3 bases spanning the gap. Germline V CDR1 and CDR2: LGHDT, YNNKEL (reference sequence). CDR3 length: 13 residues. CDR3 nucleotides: TGTGCCAGCAGCCAAGAGCCCACAGATACGCAGTATTTT. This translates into CASSQEPTDTQYF.

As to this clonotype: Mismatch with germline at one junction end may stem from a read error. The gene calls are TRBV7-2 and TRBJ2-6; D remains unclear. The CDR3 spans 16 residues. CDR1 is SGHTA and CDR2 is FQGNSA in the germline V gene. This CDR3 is CASSSAGFSGTNVLTF. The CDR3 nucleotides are TGTGCCAGCAGCTCCGCCGGGTTCTCTGGGACCAACGTCCTGACTTTC.